This TCR beta chain was sequenced during a study of blood T cells in healthy people across ages. The CDR3 consists of 15 residues. Trimming left V 2 bases short and J 5 bases short, with 14 bases between. Looked up from germline, CDR1 is SGHRS and CDR2 is YFSETQ. Then a second PCR, running about 7 to 11 cycles, was carried out with a sample-barcoded 5' primer and a J-beta primer mix. MiXCR, run by TCRdb on the 5' RACE reads, gives a single entry per CDR3 protein. This table has approximately 800,000 distinct CDR3 sequences, roughly 56% appearing once. Note on this clonotype: Antigen: not known.

Overall study results and limits: Older age went with lower TCR beta diversity per million T cells, in a roughly linear way. When set beside aged donors, long-lived donors presented more naive CD4+ cells and higher diversity.

The sample taken for sequencing was blood. This chain joins TRBV5-1 and TRBJ1-5; no definite D call. This sequence originates from a man aged 35 to 55 in good health. The CDR3 protein is CASSFGPGGDQPQHF. The CDR3 coding sequence is TGCGCCAGCAGCTTCGGCCCGGGCGGGGATCAGCCCCAGCATTTT.